This TCR beta chain was observed in a study of blood T cell repertoires in COVID-19. At the level of the study: The study drew acute and convalescent COVID-19 samples from the United States, Italy and Spain. The cDNA or gDNA used as material had been derived from T cells, B-cell-depleted T cells, or PBMCs.

Patients from Seattle were sampled longitudinally, starting during active infection. Trimming cost V 0 bases and J 1 base; bases outside gene matches: 2. The CDR3 consists of 17 residues. Germline V lookup: CDR1 SGDLS, CDR2 YYNGEE. Authors' analysis steps: Estimation of nucleated cell counts relied on the amplification of reference gene primers. Here immunoSEQ multiplex PCR was the method, and the copy in TCRdb shows in-frame clones only, minus some. That table supplies the V and J calls and clone size; D and trimming were determined from the DNA. The table records 87,000 or so clones, about 85% of them present only once.

The J gene is TRBJ2-5, the V gene TRBV9; 14 bases align to TRBD2. Sample: peripheral blood. The source of this sequence is a woman older than 75 with COVID-19, enrolled during active disease. The CDR3 nucleotides are TGTGCCAGCAGCGTAGGAGGGACTAGCGGGAGCCAAGAGACCCAGTACTTC. Its translation is CASSVGGTSGSQETQYF.